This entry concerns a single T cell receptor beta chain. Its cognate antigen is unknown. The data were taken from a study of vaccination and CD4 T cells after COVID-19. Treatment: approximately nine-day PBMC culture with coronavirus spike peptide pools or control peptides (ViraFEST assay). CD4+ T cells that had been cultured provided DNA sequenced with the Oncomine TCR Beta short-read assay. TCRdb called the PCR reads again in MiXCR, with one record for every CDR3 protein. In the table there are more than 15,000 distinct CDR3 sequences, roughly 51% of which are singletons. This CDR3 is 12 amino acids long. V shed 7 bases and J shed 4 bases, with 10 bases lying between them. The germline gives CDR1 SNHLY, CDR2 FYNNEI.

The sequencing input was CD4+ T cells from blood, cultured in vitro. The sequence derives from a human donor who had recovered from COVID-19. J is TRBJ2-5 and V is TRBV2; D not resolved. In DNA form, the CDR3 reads TGTGCCAGCAATAGGTTTTTAGAGACCCAGTACTTC. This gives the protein CASNRFLETQYF. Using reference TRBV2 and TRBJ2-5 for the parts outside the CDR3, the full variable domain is EPEVTQTPSHQVTQMGQEVILRCVPISNHLYFYWYRQILGQKVEFLVSFYNNEISEKSEIFDDQFSVERPDGSNFTLKIRSTKLEDSAMYFCASNRFLETQYFGPGTRLLVL.